The 13 T cell receptor beta chains listed next were all sequenced from one sample in a study of response to subunit inactivated influenza vaccine. TCRdb re-called the RT-PCR reads with MiXCR, one entry per CDR3 protein. Of about 520,000 distinct CDR3 sequences in the sample, roughly 7.9% were seen once. This specimen was PBMCs from blood, taken 23 to 25 months after vaccination. The receptors stem from a man aged 50 to 69 who received an inactivated influenza vaccine.

V usage is TRBV5-1 and J usage is TRBJ2-5, with D maybe TRBD2 (6 bases). The CDR3 is 14 residues long. Germline lookup yields CDR1 SGHRS and CDR2 YFSETQ. V lost 4 bases and J lost 2, with 12 bases in between. CDR3 nucleotides: TGCGCCAGCAGCCCGGGGACTCAACAAGAGACCCAGTACTTC. This codes for CASSPGTQQETQYF.

The sample holds many counts of this clonotype. The rearrangement links TRBV5-5 to TRBJ2-5, with D perhaps matching TRBD2 (6 bases). The CDR3 covers 15 residues. V gave up 2 bases and J gave up 0 bases, with 11 bases separating them. Germline loops: CDR1 SGHKS, CDR2 YYEKEE (reference sequence). The CDR3, as DNA: TGTGCCAGCAGCTTACTCGGGAGTGACCAAGAGACCCAGTACTTC. Encoded protein: CASSLLGSDQETQYF. Together with reference TRBV5-5 and TRBJ2-5, the CDR3 gives the full variable domain: DAGVTQSPTHLIKTRGQQVTLRCSPISGHKSVSWYQQVLGQGPQFIFQYYEKEERGRGNFPDRFSARQFPNYSSELNVNALLLGDSALYLCASSLLGSDQETQYFGPGTRLLVL.

This clonotype occurred a few times. This chain connects TRBV7-9 to TRBJ2-3; tentative D call: TRBD1 (6 bases). V was clipped by 5 bases and J by 4 bases, with 16 bases between them. Germline V gene data show CDR1 as SEHNR and CDR2 as FQNEAQ (reference sequence). The CDR3 sequence is 15 residues long. The CDR3 loop is CASSLTGQRADTQYF. CDR3 nucleotides: TGTGCCAGCAGCCTGACAGGTCAAAGGGCAGATACGCAGTATTTT.

This clonotype was counted a few times. For the CDR3, the DNA is TGTGCCAGCAGTAAGGCCGGGACGAAGAGCACAGATACGCAGTATTTT. Translated, it gives CASSKAGTKSTDTQYF. J is TRBJ2-3 and V is TRBV25-1, with D perhaps matching TRBD1 or TRBD2 (5 bases each). The CDR3 sequence is 16 residues long. Trimming took 5 bases from V and 0 from J, leaving 15 bases between them. Germline V lookup: CDR1 MGHDK, CDR2 SYGVNS. Drawing the rest from reference TRBV25-1 and TRBJ2-3, the complete variable domain is EADIYQTPRYLVIGTGKKITLECSQTMGHDKMYWYQQDPGMELHLIHYSYGVNSTEKGDLSSESTVSRIRTEHFPLTLESARPSHTSQYLCASSKAGTKSTDTQYFGPGTRLTVL.

This clonotype showed up just a few times. V and J are TRBV2 and TRBJ1-3; possibly TRBD1 for D (6 bases). The V end was cut by 4 bases, the J end by 1 base, with 11 bases between. Germline CDR1 reads SNHLY; CDR2 reads FYNNEI. The CDR3 contains 15 residues. The CDR3 nucleotides are TGTGCCAGCAGTGTCGGCAGGGGTTCTGGAAACACCATATATTTT. Encoded protein: CASSVGRGSGNTIYF.

This clonotype was seen a handful of times. The CDR3 region is CASRVALNSYEQYF. The CDR3, as DNA: TGCGCCAGCAGGGTAGCGCTCAACTCCTACGAGCAGTACTTC. The rearrangement joins TRBV5-1 to TRBJ2-7, with a tentative D call TRBD2 (5 bases). The ends were cut back, 5 bases at V and 0 bases at J, with 12 bases in the middle. Germline V gene data show CDR1 as SGHRS and CDR2 as YFSETQ. The CDR3 runs to 14 residues.

There are a few counts of this clonotype. The genes are TRBV14 and TRBJ2-6, with TRBD2 identical over 7 bases. Germline V gives CDR1 SGHDN, CDR2 FVKESK. The CDR3 consists of 18 residues. J gave up 0 bases and V 0 bases, and 5 bases lay outside the gene matches. The CDR3 nucleotides read TGTGCCAGCAGCCAAGAGAAGGGAGGGCCCTCTGGGGCCAACGTCCTGACTTTC. Translating it yields CASSQEKGGPSGANVLTF.

The sample holds many counts of this clonotype. V usage is TRBV20-1 and J usage is TRBJ2-2; tentatively, D is TRBD2 (6 bases). V lost 4 bases, J lost 7 bases, and 25 bases lay in between. Germline CDR1 DFQATT, CDR2 SNEGSKA (reference sequence). The CDR3 is made up of 17 amino acids. As DNA, the CDR3 is TGCAGTGCTACCACCCGGGTCGGGACGGACTACAACGGGGAGCTGTTTTTT. Its translation is CSATTRVGTDYNGELFF.

This sequence joins TRBV28 and TRBJ1-1; unclear D gene. The CDR3 extends over 15 amino acids. Germline CDR1 reads MDHEN; CDR2 reads SYDVKM. The V and J ends lost 3 bases and 4 bases respectively, with 15 bases between them. CDR3 coding DNA: TGTGCCAGCAGTTTTTTTGGGTGGGAGGGCACTGAAGCTTTCTTT. The encoded protein is CASSFFGWEGTEAFF. Supplemented by reference TRBV28 and TRBJ1-1, the full variable domain reads DVKVTQSSRYLVKRTGEKVFLECVQDMDHENMFWYRQDPGLGLRLIYFSYDVKMKEKGDIPEGYSVSREKKERFSLILESASTNQTSMYLCASSFFGWEGTEAFFGQGTRLTVV.

The table lists this clonotype with many counts. This chain links TRBV20-1 with TRBJ2-7; D call uncertain. This CDR3 has 11 residues. The ends were cut back, 1 base at V and 2 bases at J, with 3 bases in the middle. The germline V gene encodes CDR1 DFQATT and CDR2 SNEGSKA (reference sequence). In nucleotides, the CDR3 is TGCAGTGCTAGAGGAACCTACGAGCAGTACTTC. Residues: CSARGTYEQYF.

This clonotype has more than one count but fewer than ten. The gene calls are TRBV12-3 or TRBV12-4 and TRBJ2-7; tentative D call: TRBD1 (6 bases). The CDR3 is made up of 12 amino acids. The ends were cut back, 5 bases at V and 5 bases at J, with 10 bases in the middle. CDR3: CASSTGFDEQYF. The DNA for the CDR3 is TGTGCCAGCAGTACAGGGTTCGACGAGCAGTACTTC.

This clonotype appeared a few times. This chain uses TRBV7-9 with TRBJ2-1; D is unclear. Trimming stripped 5 bases from V and 8 bases from J, with 16 bases between. Germline values: CDR1 SEHNR, CDR2 FQNEAQ (reference sequence). The CDR3 totals 14 residues. CDR3 coding DNA: TGTGCCAGCAGCCTAGAGGTGCTATGGGATGAGCAGTTCTTC. Translating it yields CASSLEVLWDEQFF.

This clonotype came up many times. The rearrangement joins TRBV11-2 to TRBJ2-7; D gene ambiguous. V was pared by 1 base and J by 1 base, with 5 bases between. The CDR3 contains 13 residues. CDR1 and CDR2 from the germline V gene are SGHAT and FQNNGV. CDR3 protein: CASSLGISYEQYF. For the CDR3, the DNA is TGTGCCAGCAGCTTAGGAATTTCCTACGAGCAGTACTTC.